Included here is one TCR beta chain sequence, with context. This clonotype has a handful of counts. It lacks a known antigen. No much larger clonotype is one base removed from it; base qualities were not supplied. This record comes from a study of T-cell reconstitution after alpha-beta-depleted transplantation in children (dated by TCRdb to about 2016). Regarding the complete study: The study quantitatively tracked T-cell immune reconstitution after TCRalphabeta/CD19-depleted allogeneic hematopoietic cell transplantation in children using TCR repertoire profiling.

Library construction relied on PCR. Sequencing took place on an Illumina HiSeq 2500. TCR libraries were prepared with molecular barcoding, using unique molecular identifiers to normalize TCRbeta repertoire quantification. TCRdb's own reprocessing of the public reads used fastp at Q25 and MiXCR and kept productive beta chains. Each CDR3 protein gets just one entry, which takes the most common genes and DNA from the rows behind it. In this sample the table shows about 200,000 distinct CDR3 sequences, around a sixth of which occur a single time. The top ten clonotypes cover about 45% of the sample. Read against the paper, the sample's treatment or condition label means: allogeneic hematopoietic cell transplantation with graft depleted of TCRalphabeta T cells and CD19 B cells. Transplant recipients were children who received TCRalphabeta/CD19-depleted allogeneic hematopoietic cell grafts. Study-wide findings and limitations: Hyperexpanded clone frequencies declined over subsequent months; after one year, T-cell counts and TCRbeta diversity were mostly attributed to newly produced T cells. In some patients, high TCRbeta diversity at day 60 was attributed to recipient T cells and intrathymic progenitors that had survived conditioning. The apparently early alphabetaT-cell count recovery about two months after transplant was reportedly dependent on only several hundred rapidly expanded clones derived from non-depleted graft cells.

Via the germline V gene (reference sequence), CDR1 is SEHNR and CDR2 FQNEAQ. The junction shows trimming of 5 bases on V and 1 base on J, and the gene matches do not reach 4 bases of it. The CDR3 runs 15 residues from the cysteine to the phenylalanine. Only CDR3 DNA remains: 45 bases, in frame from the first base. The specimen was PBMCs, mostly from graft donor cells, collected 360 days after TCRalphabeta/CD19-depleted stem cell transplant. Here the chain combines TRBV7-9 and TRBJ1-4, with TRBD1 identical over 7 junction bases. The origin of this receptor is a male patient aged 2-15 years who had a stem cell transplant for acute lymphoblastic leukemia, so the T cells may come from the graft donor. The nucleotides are TGTGCCAGCAGCCAACCAGGGGGAACTAATGAAAAACTGTTTTTT. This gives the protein CASSQPGGTNEKLFF.